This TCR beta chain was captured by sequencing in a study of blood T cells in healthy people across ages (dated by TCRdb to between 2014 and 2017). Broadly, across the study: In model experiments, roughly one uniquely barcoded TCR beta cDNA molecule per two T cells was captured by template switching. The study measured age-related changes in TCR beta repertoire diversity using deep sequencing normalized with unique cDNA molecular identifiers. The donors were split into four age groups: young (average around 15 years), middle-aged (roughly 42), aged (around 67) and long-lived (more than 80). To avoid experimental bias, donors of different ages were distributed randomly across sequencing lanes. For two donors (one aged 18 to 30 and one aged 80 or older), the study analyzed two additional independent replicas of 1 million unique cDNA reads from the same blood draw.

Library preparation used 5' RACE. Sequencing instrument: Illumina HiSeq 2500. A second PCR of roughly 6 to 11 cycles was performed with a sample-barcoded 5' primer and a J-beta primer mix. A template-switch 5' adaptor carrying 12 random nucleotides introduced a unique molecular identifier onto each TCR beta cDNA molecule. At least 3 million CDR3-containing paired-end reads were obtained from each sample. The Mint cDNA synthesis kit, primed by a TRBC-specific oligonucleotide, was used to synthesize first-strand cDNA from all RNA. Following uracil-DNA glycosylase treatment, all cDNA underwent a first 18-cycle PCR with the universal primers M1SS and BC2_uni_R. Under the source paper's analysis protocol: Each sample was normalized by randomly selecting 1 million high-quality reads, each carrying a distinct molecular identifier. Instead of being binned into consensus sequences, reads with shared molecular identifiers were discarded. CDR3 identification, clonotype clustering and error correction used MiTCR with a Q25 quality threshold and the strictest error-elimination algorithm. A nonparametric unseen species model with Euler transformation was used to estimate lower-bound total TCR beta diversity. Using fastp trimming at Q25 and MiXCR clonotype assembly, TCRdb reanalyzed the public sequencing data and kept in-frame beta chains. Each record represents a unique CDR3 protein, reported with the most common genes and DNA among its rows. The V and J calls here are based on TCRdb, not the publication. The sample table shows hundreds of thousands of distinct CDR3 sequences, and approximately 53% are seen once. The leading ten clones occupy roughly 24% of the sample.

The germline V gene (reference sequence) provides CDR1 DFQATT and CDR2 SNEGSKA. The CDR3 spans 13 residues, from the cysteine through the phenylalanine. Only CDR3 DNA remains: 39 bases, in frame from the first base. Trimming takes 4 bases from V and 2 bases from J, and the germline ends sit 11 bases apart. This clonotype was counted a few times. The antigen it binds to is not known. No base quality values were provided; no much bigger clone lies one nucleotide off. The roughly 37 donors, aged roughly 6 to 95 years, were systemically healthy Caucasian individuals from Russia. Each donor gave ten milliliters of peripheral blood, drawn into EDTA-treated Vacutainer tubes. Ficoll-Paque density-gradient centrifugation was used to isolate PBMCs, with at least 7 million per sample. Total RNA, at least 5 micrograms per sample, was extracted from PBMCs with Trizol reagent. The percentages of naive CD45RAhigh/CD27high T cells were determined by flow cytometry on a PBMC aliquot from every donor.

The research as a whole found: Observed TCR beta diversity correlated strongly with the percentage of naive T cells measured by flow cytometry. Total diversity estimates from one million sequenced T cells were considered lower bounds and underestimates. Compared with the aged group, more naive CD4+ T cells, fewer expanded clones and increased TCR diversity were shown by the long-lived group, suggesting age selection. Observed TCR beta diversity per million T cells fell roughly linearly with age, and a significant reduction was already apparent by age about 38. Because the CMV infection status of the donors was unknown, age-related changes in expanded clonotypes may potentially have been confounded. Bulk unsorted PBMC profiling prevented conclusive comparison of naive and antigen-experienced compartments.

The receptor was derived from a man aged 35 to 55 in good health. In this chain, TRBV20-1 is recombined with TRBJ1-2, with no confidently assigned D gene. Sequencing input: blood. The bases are TGCAGTGCTAATATCCCCGAGAACTATGGCTACACCTTC. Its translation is CSANIPENYGYTF.